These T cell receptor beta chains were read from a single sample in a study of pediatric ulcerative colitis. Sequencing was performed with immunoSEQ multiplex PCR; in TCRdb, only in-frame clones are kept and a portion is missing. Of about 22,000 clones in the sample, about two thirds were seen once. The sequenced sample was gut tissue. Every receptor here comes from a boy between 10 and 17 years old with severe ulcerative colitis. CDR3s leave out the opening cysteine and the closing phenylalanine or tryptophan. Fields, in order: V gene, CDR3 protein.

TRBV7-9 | ASSPGAQSTDTQY
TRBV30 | AWTLPAGGHTDTQY
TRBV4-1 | ASSQESGGNQPQH
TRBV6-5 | ASSYSSASNEKLF
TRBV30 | AWSLAGKNQPQH
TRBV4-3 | ASSQERRLAGGYNEQF
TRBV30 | ASRRTSINSPLH
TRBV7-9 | ASSRRGGGTREQY
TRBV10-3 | AISGSRADWSSYEQY
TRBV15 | ATSRLSAETTGELF
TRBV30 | AWSEGGDILTF
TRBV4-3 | ASSQERGSNYGYT
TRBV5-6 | ASSLGVAVYEQY
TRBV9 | ASSKYNEQF
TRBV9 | ASSVSQAGDTQY
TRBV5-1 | ASSLVGGLSNYGYT
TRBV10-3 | AISESRTSGGDTQY
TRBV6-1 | ASRLSGEQY
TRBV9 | ASSVGGEWNYGYT
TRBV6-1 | ASSDFRHGNQPQH
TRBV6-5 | ASSPLPSPELF
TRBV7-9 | ASSVTGSYNSPLH
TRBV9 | ASSVDFLAEKLF
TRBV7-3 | ASSLDGGLNSPLH
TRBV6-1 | ASSVKGSGNTIY
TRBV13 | ASSFQGYEKLF
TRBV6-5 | ASRDRADSNQPQH
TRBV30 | AWTSGGRSTDTQY
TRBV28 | ASSLEPGLIRIQY
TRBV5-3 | ARSWRQGKSNQPQH
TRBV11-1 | ASSLDWGVGELF
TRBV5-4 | ASSLAGVRNYGYT
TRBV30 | AWSVSLLIGVSTDTQY
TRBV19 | ASSTTHSGANVLT
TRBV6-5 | ASSRTTGSFEPQH
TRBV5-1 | ASSPVQATNEKLF
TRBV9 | ASSVVSTTYGYT
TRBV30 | AWSWREADTQY
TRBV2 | ASSVTGPGNTIY
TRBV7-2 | ASSPRMGGGAATDTQY
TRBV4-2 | ASSQDQGIRTEAF
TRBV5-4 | ASSLGGITDTQY
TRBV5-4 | ASSLMGLNYEQY
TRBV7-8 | ASSSSSRNEQF
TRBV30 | AWREDWTEAF
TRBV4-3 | ASSQDPGGVYNEQF
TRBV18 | ASSPGYEQY
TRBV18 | ASLPHPNTEAF
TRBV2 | ATRDRVGSGNTIY
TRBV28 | ASAHGPYEQY
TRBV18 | ASSPGNNYGYT
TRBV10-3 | ATMGQGNTEAF
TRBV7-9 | ASSSRTGGRANYGYT
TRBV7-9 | ATSVVGFEQF
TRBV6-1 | ASSQGQFYEQY
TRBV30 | AWRRGNSYNEQF